A few counts support the clone carrying this T cell receptor beta chain. Antigen unknown. At one end, the junction sequence differs from germline, possibly due to a read error. The CDR3 has 16 amino acids. CDR1 is SGHVS, CDR2 FNYEAQ, per germline. The sample belongs to a study of identical twins. Findings of the study overall: Surplus twin overlap in beta out-of-frame sequences was less pronounced.

Addition of a universal primer site occurred through template switching, and cDNA carried unique molecular identifiers. Using its own MiXCR run on the 5' RACE reads, TCRdb lists one record per CDR3 protein. There are roughly 250,000 distinct CDR3 sequences in the sample; 7.5% occur only once, and roughly 5.4% lies in the top ten. This sample was shared with a second study, whose subject was yellow fever vaccine responses in identical twins.

Sequenced: CD8+ T cells sorted from blood. The source of this sequence is a woman between 18 and 29 years old in good health. The chain has TRBV7-6 and TRBJ2-7; 7 bases line up with TRBD2. This CDR3 reads CASSLFAGVVSHEQYF. DNA of the CDR3: TGTGCCAGCAGCTTATTCGCGGGAGTCGTCTCCCACGAGCAGTACTTC.